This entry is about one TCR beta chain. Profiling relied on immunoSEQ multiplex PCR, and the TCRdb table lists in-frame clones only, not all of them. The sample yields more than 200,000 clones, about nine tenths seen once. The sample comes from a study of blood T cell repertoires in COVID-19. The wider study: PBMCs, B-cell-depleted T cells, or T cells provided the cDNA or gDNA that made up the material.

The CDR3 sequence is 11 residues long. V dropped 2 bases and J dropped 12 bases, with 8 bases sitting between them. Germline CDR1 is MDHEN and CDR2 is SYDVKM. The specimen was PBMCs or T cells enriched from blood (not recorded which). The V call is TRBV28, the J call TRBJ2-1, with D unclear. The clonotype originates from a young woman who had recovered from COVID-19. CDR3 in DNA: TGTGCCAGCAGTTTACCTACTGGGCAGTTCTTC. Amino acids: CASSLPTGQFF.